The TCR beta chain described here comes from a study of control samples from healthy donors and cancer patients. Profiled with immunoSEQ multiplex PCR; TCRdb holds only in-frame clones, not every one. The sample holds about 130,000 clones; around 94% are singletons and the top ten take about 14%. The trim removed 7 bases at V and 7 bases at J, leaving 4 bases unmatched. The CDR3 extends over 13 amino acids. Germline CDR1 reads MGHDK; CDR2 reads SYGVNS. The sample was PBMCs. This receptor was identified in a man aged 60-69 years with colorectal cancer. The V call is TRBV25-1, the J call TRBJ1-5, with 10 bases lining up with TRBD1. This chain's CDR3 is CASTDRGEQPQHF. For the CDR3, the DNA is TGTGCCAGCACGGACAGGGGGGAGCAGCCCCAGCATTTT. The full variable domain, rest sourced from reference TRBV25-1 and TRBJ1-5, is EADIYQTPRYLVIGTGKKITLECSQTMGHDKMYWYQQDPGMELHLIHYSYGVNSTEKGDLSSESTVSRIRTEHFPLTLESARPSHTSQYLCASTDRGEQPQHFGDGTRLSIL.